This TCR beta chain was sequenced during a study of shared clonotypes between healthy human individuals. Study observations and caveats: Researchers sampled only blood; tissue repertoires likely differ.

About this clone itself: Its matching antigen is unknown.

The split of CD4+ cells yielded CD45RA+ naive and CD45RA-negative memory subsets. V shed 4 bases, J shed 5 bases, and the junction held 6 bases outside the gene matches. This CDR3 has 15 residues. From germline, CDR1 is SGHVS and CDR2 FNYEAQ. Sequencing was performed with immunoSEQ multiplex PCR; in TCRdb, only in-frame clones are kept and a portion is missing. The top ten hold around 0.06% of the sample, which has about 610,000 clones, roughly 97% seen once. The chain couples TRBV7-6 to TRBJ2-1; 9 bases line up with TRBD2. Specimen: naive CD4+ T cells sorted from blood. Subset noted: CD45RA+ positively selected. This receptor was taken from a woman in her twenties or thirties in good health. The CDR3 loop is CASSSYSGGNNEQFF. DNA for the CDR3: TGTGCCAGCAGCTCCTATAGCGGGGGAAACAATGAGCAGTTCTTC.